The 9 T cell receptor beta chains given below trace back to one sample, sequenced in a study of control samples from healthy donors and cancer patients. The method was immunoSEQ multiplex PCR; TCRdb's version includes in-frame clones alone and lacks a portion of them. The sample lists tens of thousands of clones, around 95% seen once, with around 3.7% in the top ten. Sample: blood. These receptors were collected from a man aged 25-45 years in good health.

The CDR3 DNA reads as TGTGCCAGCAGCCTGAGGGGGACAGGGTCCTACGAGCAGTACTTC. It codes for CASSLRGTGSYEQYF. V usage is TRBV7-2 and J usage is TRBJ2-7, with 9 positions matching TRBD1. The CDR3 length is 15 residues. Germline V lookup: CDR1 SGHTA, CDR2 FQGNSA. V shed 5 bases and J 1 base; nucleotides not matched to a gene: 6. Combining the CDR3 with reference TRBV7-2 and TRBJ2-7 gives the whole variable domain GAGVSQSPSNKVTEKGKDVELRCDPISGHTALYWYRQSLGQGLEFLIYFQGNSAPDKSGLPSDRFSAERTGGSVSTLTIQRTQQEDSAVYLCASSLRGTGSYEQYFGPGTRLTVT.

This chain joins TRBV5-1 and TRBJ1-5; maybe TRBD1 (5 bases). The CDR3 sequence is 14 residues long. Germline CDR1 reads SGHRS; CDR2 reads YFSETQ. Trimming took off 3 bases at V and 6 bases at J, with 13 bases between the two ends. CDR3 region: CASSWSGTGQPQHF. The DNA of the CDR3 is TGCGCCAGCAGCTGGTCCGGGACGGGTCAGCCCCAGCATTTT.

V and J are TRBV13 and TRBJ2-2; D not resolved. There are 13 residues in the CDR3. Germline V gives CDR1 PRHDT, CDR2 FYEKMQ (reference sequence). The germline V and J ends were trimmed by 1 base and 3 bases, with 3 bases remaining between them. CDR3 in DNA: TGTGCCAGCAGCTTAGAGGACACCGGGGAGCTGTTTTTT. Its protein is CASSLEDTGELFF.

The genes are TRBV6-5 and TRBJ1-1, with D perhaps TRBD1 (5 bases). The CDR3 sequence is 14 residues long. Germline CDR1 reads MNHEY; CDR2 reads SVGAGI. V was pared by 7 bases and J by 6 bases, with 18 bases between. CDR3 DNA: TGTGCCAGCATCGCTGGTTGGGGGGTGCCTGAAGCTTTCTTT. This codes for CASIAGWGVPEAFF.

The gene calls are TRBV9 and TRBJ1-3, with D possibly TRBD1 on 5 matching bases. The ends were cut back, 1 base at V and 0 bases at J, with 14 bases in the middle. The CDR3 totals 17 residues. Germline CDR1 and CDR2: SGDLS and YYNGEE. CDR3 in amino acids: CASSVTTVTSSGNTIYF. The CDR3 DNA reads as TGTGCCAGCAGCGTAACGACAGTGACAAGCTCTGGAAACACCATATATTTT.

The gene calls are TRBV19 and TRBJ1-4, with TRBD1 identical over 7 bases. J lost 5 bases, V lost 4 bases, and 7 bases had no gene match. From germline, CDR1 is LNHDA and CDR2 SQIVND (reference sequence). This CDR3 comprises 15 residues. This chain's CDR3 is CASSTGDSANEKLFF. CDR3 DNA sequence: TGTGCCAGTAGTACGGGGGACAGCGCGAATGAAAAACTGTTTTTT.

The genes are TRBV7-9 and TRBJ2-7, with no clear D. Trimming stripped 5 bases from V and 4 bases from J, with 12 bases between. Germline assignment: CDR1 SEHNR and CDR2 FQNEAQ (reference sequence). The CDR3 runs 13 residues. CDR3: CASSGTQVYEQYF. The CDR3 DNA reads as TGTGCCAGCAGCGGCACCCAGGTTTACGAGCAGTACTTC.

The rearrangement links TRBV7-3 to TRBJ2-1; 7 positions agree with TRBD1. J lost 10 bases, V lost 3 bases, and 9 bases had no gene match. This CDR3 spans 14 amino acids. Germline loops: CDR1 SGHTA, CDR2 FQGTGA. This chain's CDR3 is CASSFEGAPGEQFF. The CDR3 nucleotides read TGTGCCAGCAGCTTTGAGGGGGCCCCAGGCGAGCAGTTCTTC.

This chain connects TRBV13 to TRBJ2-2, with a possible D match to TRBD2 (6 bases). This CDR3 contains 15 residues. The germline CDR1 and CDR2 sequences are PRHDT and FYEKMQ (reference sequence). The germline V and J ends were trimmed by 6 bases and 5 bases, with 16 bases remaining between them. Here the CDR3 reads CASRPRSRGTGELFF. CDR3 coding DNA: TGTGCCAGCAGGCCCAGATCCCGGGGGACCGGGGAGCTGTTTTTT.